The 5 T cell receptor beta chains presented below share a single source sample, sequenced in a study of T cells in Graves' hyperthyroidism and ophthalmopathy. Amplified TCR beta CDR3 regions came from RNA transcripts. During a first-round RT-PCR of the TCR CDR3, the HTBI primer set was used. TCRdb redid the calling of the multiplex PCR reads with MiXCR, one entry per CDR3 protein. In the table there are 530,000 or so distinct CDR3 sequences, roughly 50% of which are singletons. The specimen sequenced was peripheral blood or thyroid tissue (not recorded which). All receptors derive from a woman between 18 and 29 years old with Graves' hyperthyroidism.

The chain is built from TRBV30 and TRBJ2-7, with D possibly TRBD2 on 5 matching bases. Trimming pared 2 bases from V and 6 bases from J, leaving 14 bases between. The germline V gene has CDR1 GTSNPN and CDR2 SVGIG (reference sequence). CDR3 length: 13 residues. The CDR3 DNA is TGTGCCTGGAGTCGCGGGCTAGCCCCCGAGCAGTACTTC. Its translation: CAWSRGLAPEQYF.

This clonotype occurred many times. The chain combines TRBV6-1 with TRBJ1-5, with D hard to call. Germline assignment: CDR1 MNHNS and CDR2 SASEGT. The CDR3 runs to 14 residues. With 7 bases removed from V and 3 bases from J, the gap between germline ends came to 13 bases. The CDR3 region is CASIGEGNNQPQHF. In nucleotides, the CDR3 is TGTGCCAGCATCGGGGAAGGAAACAATCAGCCCCAGCATTTT.

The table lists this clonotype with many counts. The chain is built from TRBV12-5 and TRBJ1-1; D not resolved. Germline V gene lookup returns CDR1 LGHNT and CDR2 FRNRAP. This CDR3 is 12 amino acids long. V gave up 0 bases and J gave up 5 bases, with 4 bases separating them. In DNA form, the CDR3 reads TGTGCTAGTGGTTTGGTGGTGACTGAAGCTTTCTTT. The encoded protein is CASGLVVTEAFF.

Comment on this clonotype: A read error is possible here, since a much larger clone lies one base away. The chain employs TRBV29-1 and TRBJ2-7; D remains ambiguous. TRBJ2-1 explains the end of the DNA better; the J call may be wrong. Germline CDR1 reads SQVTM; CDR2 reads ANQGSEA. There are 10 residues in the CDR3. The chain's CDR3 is CSDGPNEQFF. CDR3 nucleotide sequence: TGCAGCGATGGACCCAATGAGCAGTTCTTC.

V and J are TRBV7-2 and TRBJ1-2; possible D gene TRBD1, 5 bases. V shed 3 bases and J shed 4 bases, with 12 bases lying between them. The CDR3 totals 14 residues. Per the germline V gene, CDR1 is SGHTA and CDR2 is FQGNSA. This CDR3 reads CASSFQGSRYGYTF. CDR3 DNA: TGTGCCAGCAGCTTCCAGGGCAGCCGCTATGGCTACACCTTC.